This T cell receptor beta chain stems from a study of blood T cell repertoires in COVID-19. At the level of the study: Acute-phase and convalescent COVID-19 samples originated in the United States, Italy and Spain.

Per germline, CDR1 KGHSH and CDR2 LQKENI. This CDR3 is built from 16 residues. V lost 3 bases to trimming and J lost 1 base, with 12 bases between them. The protocol was immunoSEQ multiplex PCR, while the TCRdb copy is restricted to in-frame clones and leaves out a portion. Of about 160,000 clones listed, less than 85% are singletons. This receptor was obtained from a woman aged 60-75 years with COVID-19, enrolled during active disease. V gene TRBV18 combines with J gene TRBJ1-4; D is ambiguous. Sequencing was done on a sample of peripheral blood. The CDR3 protein is CASSPSQVGTNEKLFF. The CDR3 region has the DNA TGTGCCAGCTCACCCTCTCAGGTGGGAACTAATGAAAAACTGTTTTTT.